The source of this T cell receptor (beta chain) is a study of cytomegalovirus exposure and HLA in healthy donors. The CDR3 length is 16 residues. CDR1 and CDR2 (germline): MDHEN, SYDVKM. Trimming pared 4 bases from V and 7 bases from J, leaving 22 bases between. Primers: 60 Vbeta forward and 13 Jbeta reverse. Some clones are missing from TCRdb's copy, which holds only in-frame ones; the method was immunoSEQ multiplex PCR. The table has hundreds of thousands of clones, approximately 80% seen once. Points on this clone: Its specificity is unknown.

General study points: Earlier results showed most TCR beta V segments being productive about 87% or about 30% of the time. Per published accounts, TCR beta sequences correctly predicted the HLA-A and HLA-B alleles of most subjects. In a later analysis, an Asian-associated ancestry cluster reportedly showed fewer N-insertions than the approximately 700-donor mean.

This TCR was recovered from a girl under 18 in good health and CMV-seronegative. The sample taken for sequencing was PBMCs. The gene calls are TRBV28 and TRBJ2-5; D call uncertain. The CDR3 nucleotides are TGTGCCAGCAGTTCCCTCCCCGCAACCGGCGAGCGGACCCAGTACTTC. Amino acid sequence: CASSSLPATGERTQYF.